These T cell receptor beta chains were read from a single sample in a study of blood T cells in healthy people across ages. From the 5' RACE reads, TCRdb called clonotypes with MiXCR, one entry per CDR3 protein. Of 1,800,000 or so distinct CDR3 sequences in the sample, 39% are singletons; the top ten hold under 25%. Sequences were obtained from blood. Receptors originate from a human donor in good health. The CDR3 runs from the conserved cysteine through the conserved F or W. The D gene is left open where the match is weak. Only some rows state a clone size, as once, few, many or a class for expanded clones.

d_call clone_size j_call v_call cdr3_aa cdr3_nt
TRBD1 once TRBJ1-4 TRBV15 CATSRDRGDRAAGKRFF TGTGCCACCAGCAGAGATCGGGGAGACAGGGCGGCGGGAAAACGGTTTTTT
- - TRBJ1-3 TRBV20-1 CSAFPMGTPSTPGNTIYF TGCAGTGCCTTTCCGATGGGGACACCTTCAACCCCTGGAAACACCATATATTTT
- - TRBJ2-3 TRBV24-1 CATSDENRESTDTQYF TGTGCCACCAGTGACGAGAACAGGGAAAGCACAGATACGCAGTATTTT
TRBD2 - TRBJ2-2 TRBV5-1 CASSSGLAAGELFF TGCGCCAGCAGCTCGGGACTAGCTGCCGGGGAGCTGTTTTTT
TRBD1 - TRBJ1-6 TRBV29-1 CSVGDRDNSPLHF TGCAGCGTTGGGGACAGGGACAATTCACCCCTCCACTTT
- - TRBJ2-7 TRBV3-1 CASSQGTIGTYEQYF TGTGCCAGCAGCCAAGGTACTATCGGCACCTACGAGCAGTACTTC
- - TRBJ2-6 TRBV6-1 CASSRGAGQTGANVLTF TGTGCCAGCAGTCGCGGTGCTGGGCAGACTGGGGCCAACGTCCTGACTTTC
- - TRBJ2-1 TRBV9 CASSVEIGLGQFF TGTGCCAGCAGCGTAGAGATAGGGCTTGGGCAGTTCTTC
TRBD1 few TRBJ2-3 TRBV9 CASTLTGADTQYF TGTGCCAGCACCCTAACAGGGGCAGATACGCAGTATTTT
- many TRBJ2-7 TRBV7-2 CASSLVGPREQYF TGTGCCAGCAGCTTAGTAGGCCCGCGGGAGCAGTACTTC
TRBD1 - TRBJ2-3 TRBV7-3 CASSQSPGTGGTDTQYF TGTGCCAGCAGCCAGTCACCCGGGACAGGGGGCACAGATACGCAGTATTTT
TRBD2 many TRBJ2-3 TRBV7-2 CASSLGLAGITDTQYF TGTGCCAGCAGCTTAGGTCTAGCGGGGATCACAGATACGCAGTATTTT
- few TRBJ1-2 TRBV20-1 CSARDPMRGGGYTF TGCAGTGCTAGAGATCCTATGAGGGGAGGGGGCTACACCTTC
- few TRBJ2-7 TRBV7-2 CASSLGQIQGLYEQYF TGTGCCAGCAGCTTAGGCCAGATCCAGGGGCTATACGAGCAGTACTTC
TRBD2 - TRBJ2-7 TRBV6-6 CASRNIDREDSNEQYF TGTGCCAGCAGAAACATCGACCGGGAGGACTCCAATGAGCAGTACTTC
- - TRBJ2-7 TRBV20-1 CSGGTRSRRELNEQYF TGCAGTGGGGGGACGCGGTCGCGGAGAGAACTTAACGAGCAGTACTTC
- - TRBJ2-1 TRBV7-2 CASSVAAGSGGVVKFF -
- - TRBJ2-7 TRBV5-5 CASSLNRLGSYEQYF TGTGCCAGCAGCCTAAACCGACTCGGATCCTACGAGCAGTACTTC
TRBD2 - TRBJ2-5 TRBV3-1 CASSQEGLADQETQYF TGTGCCAGCAGCCAAGAGGGACTAGCGGACCAAGAGACCCAGTACTTC
TRBD2 - TRBJ2-3 TRBV29-1 CSVGQGRARVDTQYF TGCAGCGTTGGTCAAGGGAGGGCCCGAGTAGATACGCAGTATTTT
TRBD2 - TRBJ2-1 TRBV6-6 CASSYPVAGNEQFF TGTGCCAGCAGTTACCCGGTAGCGGGTAATGAGCAGTTCTTC
- few TRBJ2-7 TRBV20-1 CSARRGALDEQYF TGCAGTGCTAGACGGGGGGCTCTTGACGAGCAGTACTTC
TRBD1 few TRBJ2-7 TRBV7-2 CASSPTSGTGVYEQYF TGTGCCAGCAGCCCGACCTCCGGGACAGGGGTGTACGAGCAGTACTTC
TRBD2 - TRBJ2-3 TRBV4-3 CASSQGPAGGPNTDTQYF TGCGCCAGCAGCCAAGGGCCAGCGGGGGGCCCAAACACAGATACGCAGTATTTT
- few TRBJ2-3 TRBV24-1 CATSDHTDTQYF TGTGCCACCAGTGATCACACAGATACGCAGTATTTT
TRBD1 few TRBJ2-1 TRBV12-3/TRBV12-4 CASRSRDRGLDEQFF TGTGCCAGCAGATCCCGGGACAGGGGGTTGGATGAGCAGTTCTTC
TRBD1 - TRBJ1-2 TRBV4-1 CASRLILGTGGPGYTF TGCGCCAGCAGGCTTATCCTCGGGACAGGGGGCCCTGGCTACACCTTC
- - TRBJ1-1 TRBV7-9 CASSLAEGGIAFF TGTGCCAGCAGCTTAGCCGAGGGGGGAATCGCTTTCTTT
- - TRBJ1-2 TRBV12-3/TRBV12-4 CASRRQEGINYGYTF TGTGCCAGCAGACGCCAGGAGGGGATAAACTATGGCTACACCTTC
- few TRBJ2-5 TRBV20-1 CSANSHRIFQETQYF TGCAGTGCCAATAGCCACAGGATTTTCCAAGAGACCCAGTACTTC
- few TRBJ1-2 TRBV5-5 CASSLMKSNYGYTF TGTGCCAGCAGCTTAATGAAATCTAACTATGGCTACACCTTC
- few TRBJ1-5 TRBV20-1 CSASAANQPQHF TGCAGTGCTAGTGCTGCCAATCAGCCCCAGCATTTT
TRBD1 few TRBJ1-6 TRBV20-1 CSARDFVGQDVSPLHF TGCAGTGCTAGAGATTTTGTGGGACAGGACGTTTCACCCCTCCACTTT
TRBD2 - TRBJ2-1 TRBV29-1 CSLSGGNEQFF TGCAGCCTTAGCGGGGGTAATGAGCAGTTCTTC
- few TRBJ2-1 TRBV2 CASSLQGPFSEQFF TGTGCCAGCAGCTTACAGGGTCCTTTCAGCGAGCAGTTCTTC
- few TRBJ1-4 TRBV15 CATSPPGGPNEKLFF TGTGCCACCAGCCCTCCCGGGGGTCCTAATGAAAAACTGTTTTTT
TRBD1 few TRBJ2-7 TRBV20-1 CSAPRQGTDYEQYF TGCAGTGCACCTAGACAGGGGACAGACTACGAGCAGTACTTC
- many TRBJ2-1 TRBV10-3 CAISENVESYNEQFF TGTGCCATCAGTGAGAACGTCGAATCGTACAATGAGCAGTTCTTC
TRBD1 - TRBJ1-1 TRBV7-2 CASSPAGQWSTEAFF TGTGCCAGCAGCCCCGCGGGACAGTGGAGCACTGAAGCTTTCTTT
- once TRBJ2-5 TRBV27 CAGSFGSGPYQETQYF TGTGCCGGCAGTTTTGGGTCGGGGCCGTACCAAGAGACCCAGTACTTC